This T cell receptor (beta chain) is from a study of metastatic and nonmetastatic thyroid tumors. Turning to the study itself: Repertoires from blood and tumor or nodule tissue of malignant and benign thyroid patients were compared.

In germline, CDR1 is SGHNT, CDR2 YYREEE (reference sequence). V was cut by 1 base and J by 9 bases, with 14 bases left in between. This CDR3 spans 13 amino acids. Under the authors' procedure: Clinicopathological groups of papillary thyroid cancer showed CDR3 differences that were used to build a distant-metastasis classifier. TCRdb re-called the PCR reads through MiXCR. TCRdb's processing, not the authors', yielded these V and J calls. The sample holds about 12,000 clones, around 21% seen once. No treatment had been given to any patient before thyroid surgery. This clone showed up just a few times. Its matching antigen is unknown. Given a much more abundant clone one base away, this may be a read error. Notes on the study in general: In blood and tumor, TCR beta diversity was reportedly significantly higher in malignant thyroid tumors than in benign nodules.

The sequence came from a female donor with papillary thyroid cancer or a benign thyroid nodule (not recorded which). Some clones in this sample may be carry-over from other donors' samples. The V and J genes are TRBV5-4 and TRBJ2-7; D gene unclear. Input material: adjacent normal tissue. The CDR3 DNA reads as TGTGCCAGCAGCTTGTCCCCTACTTCTGGGCAGTACTTC. It encodes CASSLSPTSGQYF.